These 2 T cell receptor beta chains were sequenced from one sample in a study of blood T cell repertoires in COVID-19 (dated by TCRdb to the early 2020s). The library was produced with the immunoSEQ multiplex PCR assay. TCRdb took this table from immuneACCESS and kept in-frame rearrangements with V and J called. Such tables lack part of the clones; where checked against another copy, unresolved V genes explain under half of the gap, and the rest is unexplained. The sample table holds several thousand clones, of which 93% were seen once. The ten top clones hold roughly 1.6% of the sample. The sample comprised peripheral blood. These receptors all come from a human donor in a cohort sampled during active COVID-19.

This clone was seen once. This chain links TRBV7-9 with TRBJ2-3, with 12 bases matching TRBD2. This CDR3 spans 17 amino acids. CDR1 is SEHNR, CDR2 FQNEAQ, per germline (reference sequence). V shed 3 bases, J shed 3 bases, and the junction held 7 bases outside the gene matches. Written as DNA, the CDR3 is TGTGCCAGCAGCTTTCAAGGACTAGCGGGGCTAACAGATACGCAGTATTTT. Protein sequence: CASSFQGLAGLTDTQYF.

This chain uses TRBV29-1 with TRBJ1-1, with TRBD1 matching over 7 bases. The CDR3 has 14 residues. The trim removed 5 bases at V and 4 bases at J, leaving 10 bases unmatched. Germline-derived CDR1 and CDR2 are SQVTM and ANQGSEA. CDR3 in amino acids: CSVLRGGEGTEAFF. DNA of the CDR3: TGCAGCGTTTTAAGAGGGGGCGAGGGCACTGAAGCTTTCTTT.